A single sample is the source of the 30 T cell receptor beta chains below, sequenced in a study of graft-versus-host responses after intestinal transplantation. Processing was applied to graft tissue in order to liberate intraepithelial and lamina propria lymphocytes. The repertoire was sequenced with immunoSEQ multiplex PCR; TCRdb's copy has only in-frame clones and lacks some. The sample includes fewer than 20,000 clones, approximately 80% of them seen just once. The sample was ileum tissue, taken just under 600 days after intestinal transplantation. Every receptor here comes from a human patient who received an intestinal transplant, so some T cells may come from the graft donor.

The gene calls are TRBV6-1 and TRBJ2-7; no clear D. Per germline, CDR1 MNHNS and CDR2 SASEGT. The CDR3 is made up of 12 amino acids. The V and J ends lost 4 bases and 3 bases respectively, with 7 bases between them. The DNA for the CDR3 is TGTGCCAGCAGTGCAGCTCTCTACGAGCAGTACTTC. Its protein is CASSAALYEQYF.

V usage is TRBV7-9 and J usage is TRBJ1-2, with D possibly TRBD1 on 5 matching bases. The CDR3 is 12 amino acids. CDR1 is SEHNR and CDR2 is FQNEAQ in the germline V gene (reference sequence). V was shortened by 8 bases and J by 0 bases, with 7 bases between the two germline ends. CDR3 in amino acids: CASEGTNYGYTF. CDR3 coding DNA: TGTGCCAGCGAGGGGACTAACTATGGCTACACCTTC.

The chain couples TRBV30 to TRBJ1-1, with TRBD1 identical over 7 bases. Per germline, CDR1 GTSNPN and CDR2 SVGIG (reference sequence). Unmatched junction bases numbered 6, after V lost 0 bases and J lost 5 bases. This CDR3 has 14 amino acids. CDR3 loop: CAWSVSTGSTEAFF. CDR3 sequence (DNA): TGTGCCTGGAGTGTTTCGACAGGGTCGACTGAAGCTTTCTTT.

This clone is a singleton in its sample. The chain recombines TRBV5-1 with TRBJ2-7; perhaps TRBD1 as D (6 bases). The germline gives CDR1 SGHRS, CDR2 YFSETQ. This CDR3 has 16 amino acids. V dropped 0 bases and J dropped 3 bases, with 16 bases sitting between them. The CDR3 loop is CASSLAGQSGDYEQYF. In nucleotides, the CDR3 is TGCGCCAGCAGCTTGGCTGGACAGAGCGGAGACTACGAGCAGTACTTC.

The J gene is TRBJ1-3, the V gene TRBV2; the D is unclear. Trimming pared 2 bases from V and 8 bases from J, leaving 10 bases between. In germline, CDR1 is SNHLY, CDR2 FYNNEI. The CDR3 extends over 13 amino acids. The CDR3 DNA reads TGTGCCAGCAGTGAAAATTGGGGAGACACCATATATTTT. Its protein product is CASSENWGDTIYF. Full variable domain (outside the CDR3, taken from reference TRBV2 and TRBJ1-3): EPEVTQTPSHQVTQMGQEVILRCVPISNHLYFYWYRQILGQKVEFLVSFYNNEISEKSEIFDDQFSVERPDGSNFTLKIRSTKLEDSAMYFCASSENWGDTIYFGEGSWLTVV.

V usage is TRBV10-1 and J usage is TRBJ2-3; D uncertain. The V end was cut by 3 bases, the J end by 1 base, with 8 bases between. The CDR3 has 14 residues. Germline assignment: CDR1 WNHNN and CDR2 SYGVQD (reference sequence). The CDR3: CASSDLVGTDTQYF. The CDR3 DNA follows: TGCGCCAGCAGTGACCTCGTGGGCACAGATACGCAGTATTTT.

The chain carries TRBV18 and TRBJ1-3; D uncertain. Germline loops: CDR1 KGHSH, CDR2 LQKENI. The CDR3 consists of 15 residues. V lost 0 bases and J lost 0, with 6 bases in between. The CDR3 sequence: CASSPPSNSGNTIYF. The CDR3 nucleotides are TGTGCCAGCTCACCACCCAGCAACTCTGGAAACACCATATATTTT. Based on the CDR3 plus reference TRBV18 and TRBJ1-3, the full variable domain is NAGVMQNPRHLVRRRGQEARLRCSPMKGHSHVYWYRQLPEEGLKFMVYLQKENIIDESGMPKERFSAEFPKEGPSILRIQQVVRGDSAAYFCASSPPSNSGNTIYFGEGSWLTVV.

The chain couples TRBV9 to TRBJ1-2, with TRBD1 matching over 8 bases. With 5 bases clipped from V and 8 bases from J, the junction kept 5 bases outside the gene matches. Germline lookup yields CDR1 SGDLS and CDR2 YYNGEE. The CDR3 sequence is 12 residues long. This CDR3 is CASRQGVGGYTF. The CDR3 nucleotides read TGTGCCAGCAGACAGGGGGTCGGAGGCTACACCTTC.

This chain links TRBV5-1 with TRBJ2-5, with 7 bases that match TRBD2. The DNA end is more similar to TRBJ2-7, so the J call may be wrong. Germline values: CDR1 SGHRS, CDR2 YFSETQ. The CDR3 totals 15 residues. CDR3 loop: CASSLAASGYYEQYF. The CDR3 DNA follows: TGCGCCAGCAGCTTGGCGGCTAGCGGATACTACGAGCAGTACTTC.

The rearrangement links TRBV5-6 to TRBJ2-7, with 7 bases fitting TRBD2. CDR1 is SGHDT, CDR2 YYEEEE, per germline. The CDR3 is 15 amino acids. J lost 2 bases, V lost 4 bases, and 9 bases had no gene match. The CDR3 protein is CASSPNMGGTYEQYF. CDR3 DNA: TGTGCCAGCAGCCCCAATATGGGGGGGACCTACGAGCAGTACTTC. The full variable domain, its missing parts supplied by reference TRBV5-6 and TRBJ2-7, is DAGVTQSPTHLIKTRGQQVTLRCSPKSGHDTVSWYQQALGQGPQFIFQYYEEEERQRGNFPDRFSGHQFPNYSSELNVNALLLGDSALYLCASSPNMGGTYEQYFGPGTRLTVT.

The genes are TRBV29-1 and TRBJ1-2; TRBD1 might be the D (5 bases). This CDR3 is built from 12 residues. Germline lookup yields CDR1 SQVTM and CDR2 ANQGSEA. The V gene lost 4 bases and the J gene lost 12 bases, with 18 bases spanning the gap. The CDR3 loop is CSVGEGREHNTF. The CDR3 bases are TGCAGCGTTGGGGAGGGGCGGGAGCACAACACCTTC.

This chain connects TRBV27 to TRBJ2-5; D might be TRBD1 (5 bases). The J call is in doubt because the DNA end fits TRBJ2-7 better. CDR1 MNHEY and CDR2 SMNVEV come from the germline V gene (reference sequence). There are 14 residues in the CDR3. The CDR3 sequence: CASSLNPQGYEQYF. CDR3 bases: TGTGCCAGCAGTTTAAATCCTCAGGGCTACGAGCAGTACTTC.

This clone was seen only a few times. The chain carries TRBV19 and TRBJ1-6; unclear D gene. Trimming left V 1 base short and J 7 bases short, with 8 bases between. The CDR3 covers 14 residues. Germline V CDR1 and CDR2: LNHDA, SQIVND (reference sequence). Here the CDR3 DNA reads TGTGCCAGTAGTATAGGGACGGTAAATTCACCCCTCCACTTT. It translates to CASSIGTVNSPLHF.

The chain carries TRBV9 and TRBJ2-2; no definite D call. The CDR3 covers 14 residues. V lost 5 bases to trimming and J lost 3 bases, with 11 bases between them. The germline gives CDR1 SGDLS, CDR2 YYNGEE. The CDR3 DNA reads as TGTGCCAGCAGGGATCGGCCGGACACCGGGGAGCTGTTTTTT. It specifies CASRDRPDTGELFF.

The CDR3 region is CASSQDVAVNTGELFF. The CDR3 nucleotides are TGCGCCAGCAGCCAAGATGTAGCAGTTAACACCGGGGAGCTGTTTTTT. The chain couples TRBV4-1 to TRBJ2-2; D is uncertain. This CDR3 region has 16 residues. Trimming pared 0 bases from V and 2 bases from J, leaving 10 bases between. Germline V gives CDR1 MGHRA, CDR2 YSYEKL.

The genes are TRBV5-1 and TRBJ1-2; D gene ambiguous. The V end lost 0 bases, the J end lost 2 bases, and 8 bases lay between the germline ends. Germline CDR1 and CDR2: SGHRS and YFSETQ. This CDR3 is built from 14 residues. The CDR3 loop is CASSLDAENYGYTF. DNA for the CDR3: TGCGCCAGCAGCTTGGACGCGGAAAACTATGGCTACACCTTC.

The rearrangement joins TRBV6-5 to TRBJ2-1; D is unclear. Germline V gene data show CDR1 as MNHEY and CDR2 as SVGAGI. The CDR3 length is 11 residues. The V gene lost 4 bases and the J gene lost 5 bases, with 3 bases spanning the gap. CDR3 DNA sequence: TGTGCCAGCAGTTTCAACAATGAGCAGTTCTTC. Protein: CASSFNNEQFF.

This clone was counted only a few times. The V and J genes are TRBV6-5 and TRBJ1-1; TRBD1 aligns across 8 bases. The CDR3 sequence is 14 residues long. Trimming cost V 5 bases and J 6 bases; bases outside gene matches: 8. Germline V gene sequence: CDR1 MNHEY, CDR2 SVGAGI. The CDR3 here is CASSHKTGVPEAFF. The CDR3 DNA reads as TGTGCCAGCAGTCACAAGACAGGGGTGCCTGAAGCTTTCTTT.

The rearrangement uses TRBV14 and TRBJ2-2; no definite D call. The CDR3 consists of 12 residues. V was shortened by 1 base and J by 7 bases, with 4 bases between the two germline ends. Germline CDR1 SGHDN, CDR2 FVKESK. The CDR3 sequence: CASSQGGGELFF. In nucleotides, the CDR3 is TGTGCCAGCAGCCAAGGGGGCGGGGAGCTGTTTTTT.

The gene calls are TRBV5-6 and TRBJ2-7, with D uncertain. Germline CDR1 and CDR2: SGHDT and YYEEEE. Trimming left V 0 bases short and J 6 bases short, with 13 bases between. This CDR3 contains 14 residues. CDR3 sequence reads: CASSLGRFASEQYF. The CDR3 DNA reads TGTGCCAGCAGCTTGGGCCGATTTGCGTCCGAGCAGTACTTC. Full variable domain (rest looked up from reference TRBV5-6 and TRBJ2-7): DAGVTQSPTHLIKTRGQQVTLRCSPKSGHDTVSWYQQALGQGPQFIFQYYEEEERQRGNFPDRFSGHQFPNYSSELNVNALLLGDSALYLCASSLGRFASEQYFGPGTRLTVT.

V usage is TRBV6-4 and J usage is TRBJ2-3; 11 bases are shared with TRBD1. There are 18 residues in the CDR3. The V gene's germline CDR1 is MRHNA and CDR2 SNTAGT. The junction had 10 bases not matched to a gene; V was cut back by 2 bases and J by 3 bases. CDR3 sequence reads: CASSDQWGTGGCTDTQYF. CDR3 nucleotide sequence: TGTGCCAGCAGTGACCAGTGGGGGACAGGGGGGTGTACAGATACGCAGTATTTT.

The chain uses TRBV10-3 and TRBJ2-2; 7 nucleotides line up with TRBD1. This CDR3 contains 17 residues. With 8 bases clipped from V and 1 base from J, the junction kept 13 bases outside the gene matches. Germline assignment: CDR1 ENHRY and CDR2 SYGVKD. The CDR3, as DNA: TGTGCCATCCGCTCGACAGGGCTGATAATGAACACCGGGGAGCTGTTTTTT. It codes for CAIRSTGLIMNTGELFF.

The chain uses TRBV7-3 and TRBJ1-1, with 7 bases lining up with TRBD1. The CDR3 is 14 amino acids. The V and J ends lost 5 bases and 3 bases, in that order; junction bases with no gene match: 6. Germline CDR1 SGHTA, CDR2 FQGTGA. The CDR3 reads CASSAQGSHTEAFF. CDR3 sequence (DNA): TGTGCCAGCAGCGCACAGGGGAGCCACACTGAAGCTTTCTTT.

The genes are TRBV7-9 and TRBJ2-5; TRBD2 matches at 8 bases. The germline gives CDR1 SEHNR, CDR2 FQNEAQ (reference sequence). J lost 2 bases, V lost 5 bases, and 7 bases had no gene match. CDR3 length: 15 amino acids. The CDR3 coding sequence is TGTGCCAGCAGCCAGGCCGCGGGGGGACAAGAGACCCAGTACTTC. Translated: CASSQAAGGQETQYF.

The chain has TRBV19 and TRBJ1-1; 8 positions agree with TRBD1. The CDR3 length is 15 residues. Germline loops: CDR1 LNHDA, CDR2 SQIVND (reference sequence). With 2 bases clipped from V and 1 base from J, the junction kept 3 bases outside the gene matches. The chain's CDR3 is CASSIPGQGNTEAFF. Here the CDR3 DNA reads TGTGCCAGTAGTATACCCGGACAGGGGAACACTGAAGCTTTCTTT. Supplemented by reference TRBV19 and TRBJ1-1, the full variable domain reads DGGITQSPKYLFRKEGQNVTLSCEQNLNHDAMYWYRQDPGQGLRLIYYSQIVNDFQKGDIAEGYSVSREKKESFPLTVTSAQKNPTAFYLCASSIPGQGNTEAFFGQGTRLTVV.

This chain uses TRBV27 with TRBJ2-3; 11 bases agree with TRBD2. This CDR3 comprises 15 residues. Germline V gene data show CDR1 as MNHEY and CDR2 as SMNVEV (reference sequence). V trimming: 6 bases; J trimming: 5 bases; junction bases outside the gene matches: 7. Here the CDR3 reads CASRLAGAGEDTQYF. The CDR3 DNA sequence: TGTGCCAGCAGACTAGCGGGGGCCGGGGAAGATACGCAGTATTTT.

The chain recombines TRBV4-1 with TRBJ2-3, with 10 bases lining up with TRBD2. V lost 4 bases to trimming and J lost 2 bases; unmatched junction nucleotides: 9. CDR1 is MGHRA, CDR2 YSYEKL, per germline. The CDR3 totals 17 residues. CDR3 sequence reads: CASSPSGGIRTTDTQYF. The CDR3 DNA reads as TGCGCCAGCAGCCCTAGCGGGGGCATCAGAACCACAGATACGCAGTATTTT.

The chain recombines TRBV9 with TRBJ2-2, with D unclear. There are 11 residues in the CDR3. Germline V gene data show CDR1 as SGDLS and CDR2 as YYNGEE. The V and J ends lost 0 bases and 6 bases respectively, with 0 bases between them. CDR3 in DNA: TGTGCCAGCAGCGTAGCCGGGGAGCTGTTTTTT. It translates to CASSVAGELFF.

This clone came up a few times. The V call is TRBV19, the J call TRBJ1-2; tentative D call: TRBD1 (6 bases). Germline V gene data show CDR1 as LNHDA and CDR2 as SQIVND (reference sequence). The CDR3 is made up of 14 amino acids. Between the trimmed V and J ends, which lost 7 bases and 2 bases, there was a span of 14 bases. For the CDR3, the DNA is TGTGCCAGTACCATAGGGGGGCAGAACTATGGCTACACCTTC. Residues: CASTIGGQNYGYTF.

The chain has TRBV9 and TRBJ2-5, with 10 nucleotides matching TRBD2. The closer fit of TRBJ2-7 to the DNA end suggests the J call may be wrong. This CDR3 contains 15 residues. The V gene's germline CDR1 is SGDLS and CDR2 YYNGEE. The CDR3 DNA reads as TGTGCCAGCAGCGAGAGAGCGGGGGGGTTGGGCGAGCAGTACTTC. It yields the protein CASSERAGGLGEQYF.